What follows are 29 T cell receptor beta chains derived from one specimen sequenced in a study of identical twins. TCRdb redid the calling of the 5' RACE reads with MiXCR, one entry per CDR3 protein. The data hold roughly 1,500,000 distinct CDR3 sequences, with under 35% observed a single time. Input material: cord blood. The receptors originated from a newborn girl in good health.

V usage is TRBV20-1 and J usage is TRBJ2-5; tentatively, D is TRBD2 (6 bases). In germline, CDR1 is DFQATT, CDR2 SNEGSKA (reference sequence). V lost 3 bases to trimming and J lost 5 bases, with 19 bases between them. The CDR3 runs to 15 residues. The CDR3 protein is CSASTGGIASETQYF. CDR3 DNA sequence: TGCAGTGCTAGTACCGGAGGGATAGCGTCGGAGACCCAGTACTTC.

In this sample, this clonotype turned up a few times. In DNA, the CDR3 is TGTGCCAGCGAGCGGGACCTCTACGAGCAGTACTTC. This gives the protein CASERDLYEQYF. The rearrangement uses TRBV2 and TRBJ2-7, with TRBD2 matching 7 bases. V lost 8 bases to trimming and J lost 3 bases; unmatched junction nucleotides: 4. Germline lookup yields CDR1 SNHLY and CDR2 FYNNEI. This CDR3 region has 12 residues.

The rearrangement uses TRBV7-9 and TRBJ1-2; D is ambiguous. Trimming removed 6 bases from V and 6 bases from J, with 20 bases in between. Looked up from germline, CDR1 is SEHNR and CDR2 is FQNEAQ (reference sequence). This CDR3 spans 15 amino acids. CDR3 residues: CASRRGTRGGDGYTF. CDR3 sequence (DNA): TGTGCCAGCAGGCGAGGAACCCGGGGAGGAGATGGCTACACCTTC.

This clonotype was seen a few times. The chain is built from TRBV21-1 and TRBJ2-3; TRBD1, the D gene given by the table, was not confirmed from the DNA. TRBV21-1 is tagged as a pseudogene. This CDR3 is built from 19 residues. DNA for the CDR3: TGTGCCAGCAGCAAAGTCGGGAAATGGTCCAATCCCCACACAGATACGCAGTATTTT. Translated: CASSKVGKWSNPHTDTQYF.

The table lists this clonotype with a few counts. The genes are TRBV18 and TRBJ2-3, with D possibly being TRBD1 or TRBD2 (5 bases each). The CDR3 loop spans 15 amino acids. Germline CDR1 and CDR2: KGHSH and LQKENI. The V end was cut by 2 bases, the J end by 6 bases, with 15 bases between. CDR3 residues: CASSPVKGTRDTQYF. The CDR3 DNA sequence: TGTGCCAGCTCACCAGTTAAGGGGACCCGTGATACGCAGTATTTT.

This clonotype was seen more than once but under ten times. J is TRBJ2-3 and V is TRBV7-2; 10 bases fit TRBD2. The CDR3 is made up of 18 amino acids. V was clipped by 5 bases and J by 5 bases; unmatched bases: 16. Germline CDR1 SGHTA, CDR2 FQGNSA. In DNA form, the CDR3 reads TGTGCCAGCAGCCCCCATACTAGCGGGACCCCCTGGGGAGATACGCAGTATTTT. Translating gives CASSPHTSGTPWGDTQYF.

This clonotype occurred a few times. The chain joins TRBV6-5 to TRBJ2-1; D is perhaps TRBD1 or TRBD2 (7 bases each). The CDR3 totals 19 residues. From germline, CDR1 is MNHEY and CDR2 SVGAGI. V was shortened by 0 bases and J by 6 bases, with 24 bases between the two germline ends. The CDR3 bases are TGTGCCAGCAGTTACTCTCCAATCCTACAGGGGAGGGGGCCCAATGAGCAGTTCTTC. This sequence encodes CASSYSPILQGRGPNEQFF.

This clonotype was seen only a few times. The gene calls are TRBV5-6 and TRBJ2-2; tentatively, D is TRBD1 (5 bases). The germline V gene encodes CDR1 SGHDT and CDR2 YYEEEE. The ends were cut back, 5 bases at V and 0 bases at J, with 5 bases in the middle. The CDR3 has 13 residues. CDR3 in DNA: TGTGCCAGCAGACAGGCGAACACCGGGGAGCTGTTTTTT. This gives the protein CASRQANTGELFF.

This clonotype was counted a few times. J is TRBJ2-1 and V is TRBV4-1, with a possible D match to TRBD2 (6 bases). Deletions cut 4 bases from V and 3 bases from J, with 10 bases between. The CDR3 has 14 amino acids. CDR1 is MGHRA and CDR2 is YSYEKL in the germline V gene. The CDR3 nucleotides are TGCGCCAGCAGCCGGGCGGGACGCTACAATGAGCAGTTCTTC. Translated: CASSRAGRYNEQFF.

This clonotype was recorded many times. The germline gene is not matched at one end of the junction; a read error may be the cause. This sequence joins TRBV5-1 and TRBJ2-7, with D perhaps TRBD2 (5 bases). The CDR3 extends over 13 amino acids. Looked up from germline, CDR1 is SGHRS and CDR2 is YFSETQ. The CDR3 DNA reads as TGTGCCAGCAGCTTAGAGGGCTCCTACGAGCAGTACTTC. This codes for CASSLEGSYEQYF. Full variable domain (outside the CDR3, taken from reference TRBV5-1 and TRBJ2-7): KAGVTQTPRYLIKTRGQQVTLSCSPISGHRSVSWYQQTPGQGLQFLFEYFSETQRNKGNFPGRFSGRQFSNSRSEMNVSTLELGDSALYLCASSLEGSYEQYFGPGTRLTVT.

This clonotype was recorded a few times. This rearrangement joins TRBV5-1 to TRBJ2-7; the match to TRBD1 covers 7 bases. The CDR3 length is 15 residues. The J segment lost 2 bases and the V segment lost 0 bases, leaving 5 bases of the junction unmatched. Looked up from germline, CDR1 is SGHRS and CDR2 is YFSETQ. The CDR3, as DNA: TGCGCCAGCAGCTTGGGGGACAGCCGAACCTACGAGCAGTACTTC. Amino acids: CASSLGDSRTYEQYF.

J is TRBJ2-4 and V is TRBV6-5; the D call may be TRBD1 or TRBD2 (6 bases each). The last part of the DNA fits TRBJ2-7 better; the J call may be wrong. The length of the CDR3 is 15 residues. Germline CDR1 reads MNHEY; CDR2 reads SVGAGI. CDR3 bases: TGTGCCAGCAGTTACCTGACGGACAGCGGGTACGAGCAGTACTTC. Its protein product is CASSYLTDSGYEQYF.

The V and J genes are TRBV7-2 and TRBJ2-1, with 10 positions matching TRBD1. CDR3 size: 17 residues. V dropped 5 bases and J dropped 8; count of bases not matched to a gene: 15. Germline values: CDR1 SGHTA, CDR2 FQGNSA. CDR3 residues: CASSTQRTGGPRDEQFF. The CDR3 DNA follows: TGTGCCAGCAGCACTCAGCGGACAGGGGGGCCTAGGGATGAGCAGTTCTTC.

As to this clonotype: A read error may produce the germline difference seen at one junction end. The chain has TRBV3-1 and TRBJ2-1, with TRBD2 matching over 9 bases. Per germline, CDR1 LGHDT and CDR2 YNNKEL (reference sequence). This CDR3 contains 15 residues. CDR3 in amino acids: CASSPGLAGYDEQFF. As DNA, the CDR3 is TGTGCCAGCAGCCCGGGACTAGCCGGCTACGATGAGCAGTTCTTC.

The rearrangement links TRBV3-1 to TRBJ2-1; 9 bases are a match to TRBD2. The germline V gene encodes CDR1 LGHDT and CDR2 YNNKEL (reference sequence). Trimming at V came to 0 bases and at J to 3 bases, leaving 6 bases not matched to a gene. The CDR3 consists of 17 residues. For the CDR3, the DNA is TGTGCCAGCAGCCAAGAATATGGAGCGGGAGGCTACAATGAGCAGTTCTTC. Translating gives CASSQEYGAGGYNEQFF.

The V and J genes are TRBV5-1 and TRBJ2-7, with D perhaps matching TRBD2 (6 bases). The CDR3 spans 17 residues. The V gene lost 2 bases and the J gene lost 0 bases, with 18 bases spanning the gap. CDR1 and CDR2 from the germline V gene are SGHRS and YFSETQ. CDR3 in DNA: TGCGCCAGCAGCTTAGACCGCGGGACGTCAAGCTCCTACGAGCAGTACTTC. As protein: CASSLDRGTSSSYEQYF.

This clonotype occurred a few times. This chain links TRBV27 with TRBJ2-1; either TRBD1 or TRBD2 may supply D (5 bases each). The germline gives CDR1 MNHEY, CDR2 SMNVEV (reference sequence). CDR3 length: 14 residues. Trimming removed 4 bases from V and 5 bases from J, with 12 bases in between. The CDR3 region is CASSSSGPNNEQFF. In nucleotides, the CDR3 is TGTGCCAGCAGTTCCTCGGGACCAAACAATGAGCAGTTCTTC.

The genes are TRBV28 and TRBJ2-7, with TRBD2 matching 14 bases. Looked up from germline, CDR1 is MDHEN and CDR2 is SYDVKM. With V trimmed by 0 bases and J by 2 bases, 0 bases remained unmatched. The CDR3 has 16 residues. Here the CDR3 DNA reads TGTGCCAGCAGTTTATGGACTAGCGGGAGGGCCTACGAGCAGTACTTC. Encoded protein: CASSLWTSGRAYEQYF. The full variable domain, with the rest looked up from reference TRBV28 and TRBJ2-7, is DVKVTQSSRYLVKRTGEKVFLECVQDMDHENMFWYRQDPGLGLRLIYFSYDVKMKEKGDIPEGYSVSREKKERFSLILESASTNQTSMYLCASSLWTSGRAYEQYFGPGTRLTVT.

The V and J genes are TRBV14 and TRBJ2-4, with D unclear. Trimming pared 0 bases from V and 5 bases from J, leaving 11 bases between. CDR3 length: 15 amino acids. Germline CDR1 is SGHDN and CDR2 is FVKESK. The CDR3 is CASSQDLPRQNIQYF. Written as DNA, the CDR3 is TGTGCCAGCAGCCAAGATTTACCGCGCCAAAACATTCAGTACTTC.

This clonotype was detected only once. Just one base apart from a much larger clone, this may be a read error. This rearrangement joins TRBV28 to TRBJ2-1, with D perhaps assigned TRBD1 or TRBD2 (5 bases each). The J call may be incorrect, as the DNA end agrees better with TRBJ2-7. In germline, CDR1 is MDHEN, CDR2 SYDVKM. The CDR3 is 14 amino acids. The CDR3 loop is CASRSRDPSYEQYF. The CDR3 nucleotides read TGTGCCAGCAGATCCCGGGACCCGTCCTACGAGCAGTACTTC.

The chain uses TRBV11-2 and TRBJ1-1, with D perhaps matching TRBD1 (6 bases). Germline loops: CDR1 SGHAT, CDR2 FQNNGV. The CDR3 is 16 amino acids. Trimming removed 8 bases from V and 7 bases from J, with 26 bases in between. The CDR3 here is CASGHFRGSREVEAFF. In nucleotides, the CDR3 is TGTGCCAGCGGCCACTTCAGGGGCTCGAGGGAGGTTGAAGCTTTCTTT.

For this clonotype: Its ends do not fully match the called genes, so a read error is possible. The CDR3 DNA reads as TGTGCCAGCAGTATAGCTCCAACAGGGTACCAAGAGACCCAGTTCTTC. Its translation: CASSIAPTGYQETQFF. The chain has TRBV19 and TRBJ2-5, with D perhaps matching TRBD1 (6 bases). TRBJ2-1 explains the end of the DNA better; the J call may be wrong. Germline assignment: CDR1 LNHDA and CDR2 SQIVND (reference sequence). The CDR3 loop spans 16 amino acids.

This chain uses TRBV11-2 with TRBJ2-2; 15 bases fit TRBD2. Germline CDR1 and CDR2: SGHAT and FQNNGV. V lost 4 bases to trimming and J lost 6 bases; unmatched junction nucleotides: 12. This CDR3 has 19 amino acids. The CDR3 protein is CASSYPWTSGGAKAGELFF. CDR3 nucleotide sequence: TGTGCCAGCAGCTACCCGTGGACTAGCGGGGGGGCTAAAGCCGGGGAGCTGTTTTTT. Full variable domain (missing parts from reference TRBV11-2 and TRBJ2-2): EAGVAQSPRYKIIEKRQSVAFWCNPISGHATLYWYQQILGQGPKLLIQFQNNGVVDDSQLPKDRFSAERLKGVDSTLKIQPAKLEDSAVYLCASSYPWTSGGAKAGELFFGEGSRLTVL.

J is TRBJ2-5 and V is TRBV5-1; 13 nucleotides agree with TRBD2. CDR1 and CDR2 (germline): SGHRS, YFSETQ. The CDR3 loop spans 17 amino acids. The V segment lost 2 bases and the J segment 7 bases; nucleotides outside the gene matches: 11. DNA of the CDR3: TGCGCCAGCAGCTTCTTAGTAGGACTAGCGGGAGAAGGGACCCAGTACTTC. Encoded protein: CASSFLVGLAGEGTQYF.

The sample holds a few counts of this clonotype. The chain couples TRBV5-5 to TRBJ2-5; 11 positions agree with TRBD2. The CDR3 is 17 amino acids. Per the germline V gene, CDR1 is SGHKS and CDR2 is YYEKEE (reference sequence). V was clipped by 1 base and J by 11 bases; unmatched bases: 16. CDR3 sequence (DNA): TGTGCCAGCAGCTTGTTAATGCCTAGCGGGGGGCAGAATGAGCAGTACTTC. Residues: CASSLLMPSGGQNEQYF.

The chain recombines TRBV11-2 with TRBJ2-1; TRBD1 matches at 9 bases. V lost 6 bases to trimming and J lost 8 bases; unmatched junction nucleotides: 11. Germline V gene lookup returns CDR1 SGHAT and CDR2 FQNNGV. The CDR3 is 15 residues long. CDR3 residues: CASSQVGTGSYEQFF. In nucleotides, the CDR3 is TGTGCCAGCAGTCAGGTTGGGACAGGGTCATATGAGCAGTTCTTC.

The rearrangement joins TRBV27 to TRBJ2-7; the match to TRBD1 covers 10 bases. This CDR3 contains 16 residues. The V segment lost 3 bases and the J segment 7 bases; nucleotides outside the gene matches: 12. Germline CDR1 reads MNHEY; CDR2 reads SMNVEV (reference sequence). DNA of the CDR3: TGTGCCAGCAGTTTGGACCGTCCCGGGACAGGGGAGGAGCAGTACTTC. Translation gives CASSLDRPGTGEEQYF.

The CDR3 loop is CASSAMSQNTEAFF. The CDR3 DNA sequence: TGTGCCAGCAGTGCAATGTCCCAGAACACTGAAGCTTTCTTT. The chain joins TRBV2 to TRBJ1-1; D gene unclear. This CDR3 spans 14 amino acids. V dropped 4 bases and J dropped 1 base, with 10 bases sitting between them. The germline gives CDR1 SNHLY, CDR2 FYNNEI.

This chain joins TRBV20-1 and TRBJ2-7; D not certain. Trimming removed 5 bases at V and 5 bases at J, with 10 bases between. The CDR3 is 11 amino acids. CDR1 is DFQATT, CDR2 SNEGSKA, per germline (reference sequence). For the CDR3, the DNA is TGCAGTGCTCTTATAACACACGAGCAGTACTTC. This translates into CSALITHEQYF.